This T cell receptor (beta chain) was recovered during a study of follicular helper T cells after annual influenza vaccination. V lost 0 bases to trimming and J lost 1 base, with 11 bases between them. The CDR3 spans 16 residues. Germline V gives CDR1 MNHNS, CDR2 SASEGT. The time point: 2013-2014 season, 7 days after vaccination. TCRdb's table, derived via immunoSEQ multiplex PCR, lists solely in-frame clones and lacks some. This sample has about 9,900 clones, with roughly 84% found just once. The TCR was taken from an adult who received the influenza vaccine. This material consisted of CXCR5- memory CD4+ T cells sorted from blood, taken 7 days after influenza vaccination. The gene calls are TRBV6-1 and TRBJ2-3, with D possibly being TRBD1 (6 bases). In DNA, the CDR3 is TGTGCCAGCAGTGAAGCGGGGGCAGGGGGCACAGATACGCAGTATTTT. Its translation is CASSEAGAGGTDTQYF.